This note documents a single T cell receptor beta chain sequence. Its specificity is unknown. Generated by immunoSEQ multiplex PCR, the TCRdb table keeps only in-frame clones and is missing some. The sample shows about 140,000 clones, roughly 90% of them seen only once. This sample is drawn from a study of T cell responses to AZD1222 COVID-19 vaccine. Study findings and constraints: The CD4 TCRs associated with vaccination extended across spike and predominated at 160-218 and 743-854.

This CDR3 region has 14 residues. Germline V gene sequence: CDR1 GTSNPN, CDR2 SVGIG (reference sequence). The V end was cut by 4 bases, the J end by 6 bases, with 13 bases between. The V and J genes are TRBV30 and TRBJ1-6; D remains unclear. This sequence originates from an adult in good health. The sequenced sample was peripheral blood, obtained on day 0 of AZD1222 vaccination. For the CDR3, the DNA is TGTGCCTGGACTCCCAGCATTAGTAATTCACCCCTCCACTTT. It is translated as CAWTPSISNSPLHF.